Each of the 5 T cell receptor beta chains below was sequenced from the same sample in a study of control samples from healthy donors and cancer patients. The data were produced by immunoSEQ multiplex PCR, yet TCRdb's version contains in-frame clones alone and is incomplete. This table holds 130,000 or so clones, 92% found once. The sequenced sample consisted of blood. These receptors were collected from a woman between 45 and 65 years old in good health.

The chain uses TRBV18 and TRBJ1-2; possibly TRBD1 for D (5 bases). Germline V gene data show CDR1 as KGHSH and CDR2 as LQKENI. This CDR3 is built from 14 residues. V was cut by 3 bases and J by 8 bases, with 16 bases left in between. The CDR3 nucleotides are TGTGCCAGCTCACCGGGGCAGACTACCTCAGGCTACACCTTC. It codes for CASSPGQTTSGYTF.

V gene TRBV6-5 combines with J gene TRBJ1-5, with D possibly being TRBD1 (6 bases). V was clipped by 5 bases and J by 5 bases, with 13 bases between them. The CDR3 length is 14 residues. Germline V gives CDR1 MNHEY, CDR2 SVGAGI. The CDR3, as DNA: TGTGCCAGCAGTAAACAGGGCTACGATCAGCCCCAGCATTTT. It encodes CASSKQGYDQPQHF.

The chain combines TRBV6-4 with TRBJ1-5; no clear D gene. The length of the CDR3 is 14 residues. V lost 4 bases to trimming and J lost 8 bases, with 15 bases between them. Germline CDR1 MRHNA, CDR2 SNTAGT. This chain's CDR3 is CASSVSGGVEPQHF. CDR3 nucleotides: TGTGCCAGCAGTGTCTCGGGTGGAGTTGAGCCCCAGCATTTT.

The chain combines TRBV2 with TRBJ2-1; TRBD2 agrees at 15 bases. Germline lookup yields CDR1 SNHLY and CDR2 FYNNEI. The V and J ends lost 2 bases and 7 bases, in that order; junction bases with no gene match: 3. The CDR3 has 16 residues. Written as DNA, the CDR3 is TGTGCCAGCAGTGAATGGACTAGCGGGAGGGGGAATGAGCAGTTCTTC. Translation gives CASSEWTSGRGNEQFF.

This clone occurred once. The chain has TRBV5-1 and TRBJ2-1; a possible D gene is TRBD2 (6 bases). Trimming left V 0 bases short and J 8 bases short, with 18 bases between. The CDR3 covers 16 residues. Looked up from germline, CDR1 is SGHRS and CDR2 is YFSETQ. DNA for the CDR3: TGCGCCAGCAGCTTGGTGTTGGGGGGTACTGCGCATGAGCAGTTCTTC. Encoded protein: CASSLVLGGTAHEQFF.